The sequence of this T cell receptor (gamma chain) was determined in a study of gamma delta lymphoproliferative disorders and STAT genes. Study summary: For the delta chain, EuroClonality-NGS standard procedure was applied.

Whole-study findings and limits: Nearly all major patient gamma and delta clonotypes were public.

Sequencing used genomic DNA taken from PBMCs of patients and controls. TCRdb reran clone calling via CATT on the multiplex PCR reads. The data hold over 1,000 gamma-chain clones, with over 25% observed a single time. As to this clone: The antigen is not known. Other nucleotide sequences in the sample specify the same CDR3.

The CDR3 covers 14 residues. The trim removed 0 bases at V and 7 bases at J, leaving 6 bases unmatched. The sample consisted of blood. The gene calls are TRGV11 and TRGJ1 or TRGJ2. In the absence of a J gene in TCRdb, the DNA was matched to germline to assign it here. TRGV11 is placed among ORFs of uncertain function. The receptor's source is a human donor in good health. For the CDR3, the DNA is TGTGCCTGCTGGATTAGGCACGTCTTCTATAAGAAACTCTTT. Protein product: CACWIRHVFYKKLF.